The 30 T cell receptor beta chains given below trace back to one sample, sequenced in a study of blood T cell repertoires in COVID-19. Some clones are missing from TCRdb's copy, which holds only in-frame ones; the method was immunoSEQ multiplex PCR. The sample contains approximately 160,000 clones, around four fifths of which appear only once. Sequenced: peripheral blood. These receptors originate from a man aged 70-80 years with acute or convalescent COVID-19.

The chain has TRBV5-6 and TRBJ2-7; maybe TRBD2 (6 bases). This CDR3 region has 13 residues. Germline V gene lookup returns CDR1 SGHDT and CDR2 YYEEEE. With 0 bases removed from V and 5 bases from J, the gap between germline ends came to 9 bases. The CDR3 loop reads CASSLVGGDEQYF. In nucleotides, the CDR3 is TGTGCCAGCAGCTTGGTCGGCGGGGACGAGCAGTACTTC.

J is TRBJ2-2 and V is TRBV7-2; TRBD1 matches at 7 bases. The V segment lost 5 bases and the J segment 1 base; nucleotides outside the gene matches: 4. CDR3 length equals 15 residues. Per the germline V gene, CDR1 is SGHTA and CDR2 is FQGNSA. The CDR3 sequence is CASSIRDRNTGELFF. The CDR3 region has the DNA TGTGCCAGCAGCATCCGGGACAGGAACACCGGGGAGCTGTTTTTT. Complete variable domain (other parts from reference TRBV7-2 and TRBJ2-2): GAGVSQSPSNKVTEKGKDVELRCDPISGHTALYWYRQSLGQGLEFLIYFQGNSAPDKSGLPSDRFSAERTGGSVSTLTIQRTQQEDSAVYLCASSIRDRNTGELFFGEGSRLTVL.

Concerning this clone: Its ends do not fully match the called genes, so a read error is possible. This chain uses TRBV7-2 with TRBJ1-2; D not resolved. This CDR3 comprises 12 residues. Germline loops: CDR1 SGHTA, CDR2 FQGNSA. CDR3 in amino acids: CASSLVDWLRFF. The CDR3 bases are TGTGCCAGCAGCTTAGTGGACTGGCTCCGTTTTTTC.

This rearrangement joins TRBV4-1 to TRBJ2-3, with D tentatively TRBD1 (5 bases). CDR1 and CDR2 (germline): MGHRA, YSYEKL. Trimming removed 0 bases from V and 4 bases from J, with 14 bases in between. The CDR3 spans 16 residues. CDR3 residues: CASSQDRELRADTQYF. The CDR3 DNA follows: TGCGCCAGCAGCCAAGACAGGGAACTACGCGCAGATACGCAGTATTTT.

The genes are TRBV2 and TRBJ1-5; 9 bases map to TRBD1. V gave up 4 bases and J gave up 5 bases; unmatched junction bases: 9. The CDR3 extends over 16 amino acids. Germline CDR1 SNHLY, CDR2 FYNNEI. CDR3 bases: TGTGCCAGCAGTGCGGGTCACAGGGGGCAGGATCAGCCCCAGCATTTT. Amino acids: CASSAGHRGQDQPQHF. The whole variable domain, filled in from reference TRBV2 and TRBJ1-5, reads EPEVTQTPSHQVTQMGQEVILRCVPISNHLYFYWYRQILGQKVEFLVSFYNNEISEKSEIFDDQFSVERPDGSNFTLKIRSTKLEDSAMYFCASSAGHRGQDQPQHFGDGTRLSIL.

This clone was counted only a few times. CDR3 sequence (DNA): TGTGCCACCAGTGTACGGACTAGCGGGAGGACTAGCACAGATACGCAGTATTTT. Translating it yields CATSVRTSGRTSTDTQYF. The rearrangement joins TRBV24-1 to TRBJ2-3; 14 positions match TRBD2. The germline gives CDR1 KGHDR, CDR2 SFDVKD. V dropped 5 bases and J dropped 0; count of bases not matched to a gene: 6. The CDR3 has 18 residues.

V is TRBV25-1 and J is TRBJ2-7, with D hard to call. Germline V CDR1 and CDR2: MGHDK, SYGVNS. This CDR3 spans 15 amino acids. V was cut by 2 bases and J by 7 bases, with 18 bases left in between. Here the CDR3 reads CASSEAQRTYGEQYF. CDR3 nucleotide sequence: TGTGCCAGCAGTGAAGCCCAGCGTACCTACGGGGAGCAGTACTTC.

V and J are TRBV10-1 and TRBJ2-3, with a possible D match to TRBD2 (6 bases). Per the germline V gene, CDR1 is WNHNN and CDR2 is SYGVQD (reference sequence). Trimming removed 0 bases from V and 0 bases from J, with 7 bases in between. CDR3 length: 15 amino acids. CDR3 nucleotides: TGCGCCAGCAGTGAGTCGACTAGTAGCACAGATACGCAGTATTTT. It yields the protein CASSESTSSTDTQYF.

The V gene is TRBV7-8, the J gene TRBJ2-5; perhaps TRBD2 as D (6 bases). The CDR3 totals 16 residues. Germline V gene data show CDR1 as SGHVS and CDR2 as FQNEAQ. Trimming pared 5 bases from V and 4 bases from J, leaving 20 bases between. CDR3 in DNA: TGTGCCAGCAGCCCGTACGGGGGAGTGGCTCTAGAGACCCAGTACTTC. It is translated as CASSPYGGVALETQYF.

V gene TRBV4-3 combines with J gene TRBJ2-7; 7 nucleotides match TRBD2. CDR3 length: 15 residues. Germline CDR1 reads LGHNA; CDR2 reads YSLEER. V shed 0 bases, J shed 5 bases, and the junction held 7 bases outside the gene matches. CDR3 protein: CASSQDLGGSDEQYF. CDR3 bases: TGCGCCAGCAGCCAAGATCTTGGCGGGAGCGACGAGCAGTACTTC.

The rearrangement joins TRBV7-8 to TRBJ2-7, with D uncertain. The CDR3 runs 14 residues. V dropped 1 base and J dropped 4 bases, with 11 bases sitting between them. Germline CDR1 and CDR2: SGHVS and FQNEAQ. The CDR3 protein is CASSLGHTQYEQYF. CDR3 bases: TGTGCCAGCAGCTTAGGGCATACCCAATACGAGCAGTACTTC.

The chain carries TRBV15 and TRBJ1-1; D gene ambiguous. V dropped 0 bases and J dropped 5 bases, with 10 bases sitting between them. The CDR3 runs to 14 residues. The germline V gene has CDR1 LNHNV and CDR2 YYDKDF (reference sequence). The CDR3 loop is CATSRDVVGTEAFF. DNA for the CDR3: TGTGCCACCAGCAGAGACGTGGTCGGGACTGAAGCTTTCTTT.

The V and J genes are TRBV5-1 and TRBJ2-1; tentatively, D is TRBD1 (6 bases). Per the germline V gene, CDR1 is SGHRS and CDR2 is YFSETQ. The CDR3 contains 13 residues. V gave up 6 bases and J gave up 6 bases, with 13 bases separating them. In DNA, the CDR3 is TGCGCCAGCATGATTGTGGGGGCCAATGAGCAGTTCTTC. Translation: CASMIVGANEQFF.

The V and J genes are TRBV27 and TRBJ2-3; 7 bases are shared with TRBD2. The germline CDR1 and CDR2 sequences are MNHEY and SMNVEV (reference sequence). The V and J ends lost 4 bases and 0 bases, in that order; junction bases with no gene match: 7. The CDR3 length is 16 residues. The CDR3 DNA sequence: TGTGCCAGCAGTTCTACCTTGGGACTAAGCACAGATACGCAGTATTTT. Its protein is CASSSTLGLSTDTQYF.

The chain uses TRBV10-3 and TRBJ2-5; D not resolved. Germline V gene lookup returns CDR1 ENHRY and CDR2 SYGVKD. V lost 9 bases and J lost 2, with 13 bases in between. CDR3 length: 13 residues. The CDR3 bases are TGTGCCATTGCACTCGTCTTGCAAGAGACCCAGTACTTC. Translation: CAIALVLQETQYF.

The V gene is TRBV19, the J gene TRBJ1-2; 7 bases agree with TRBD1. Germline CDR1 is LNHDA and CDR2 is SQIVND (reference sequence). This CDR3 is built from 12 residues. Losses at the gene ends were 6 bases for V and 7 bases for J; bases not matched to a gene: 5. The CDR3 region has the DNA TGTGCCAGTAGAGTCAGGGGGACTGGCTACACCTTC. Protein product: CASRVRGTGYTF.

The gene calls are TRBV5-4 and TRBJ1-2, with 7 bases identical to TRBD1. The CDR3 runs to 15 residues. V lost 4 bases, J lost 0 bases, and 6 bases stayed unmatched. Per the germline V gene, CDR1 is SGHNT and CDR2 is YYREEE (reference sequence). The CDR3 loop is CASSPGQVTNYGYTF. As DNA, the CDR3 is TGTGCCAGCAGCCCCGGACAGGTTACTAACTATGGCTACACCTTC.

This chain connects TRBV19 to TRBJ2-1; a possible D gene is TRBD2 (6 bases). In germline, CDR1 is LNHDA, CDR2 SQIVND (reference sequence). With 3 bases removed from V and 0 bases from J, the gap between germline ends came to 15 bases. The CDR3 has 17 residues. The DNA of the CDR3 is TGTGCCAGTAGTATTAGCGGCAGAAAAAGCTCCTACAATGAGCAGTTCTTC. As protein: CASSISGRKSSYNEQFF.

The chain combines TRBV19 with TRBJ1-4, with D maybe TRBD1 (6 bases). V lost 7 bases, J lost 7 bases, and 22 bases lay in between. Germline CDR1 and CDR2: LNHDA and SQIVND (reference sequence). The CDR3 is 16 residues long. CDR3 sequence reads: CASKFRGGREGEKLFF. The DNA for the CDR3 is TGTGCCAGTAAATTCCGGGGGGGGCGCGAAGGTGAAAAACTGTTTTTT.

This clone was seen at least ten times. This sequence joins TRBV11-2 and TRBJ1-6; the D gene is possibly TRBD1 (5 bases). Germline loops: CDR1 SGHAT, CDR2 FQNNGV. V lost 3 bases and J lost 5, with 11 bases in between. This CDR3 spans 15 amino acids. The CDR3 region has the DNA TGTGCCAGCAGCTTGATCGGGGGGAATAATTCACCCCTCCACTTT. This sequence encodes CASSLIGGNNSPLHF.

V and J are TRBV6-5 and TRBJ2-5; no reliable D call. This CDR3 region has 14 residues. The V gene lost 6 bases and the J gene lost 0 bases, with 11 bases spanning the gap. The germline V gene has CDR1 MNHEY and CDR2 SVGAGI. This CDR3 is CASRSYGYQETQYF. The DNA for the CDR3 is TGTGCCAGCAGGTCCTACGGTTACCAAGAGACCCAGTACTTC.

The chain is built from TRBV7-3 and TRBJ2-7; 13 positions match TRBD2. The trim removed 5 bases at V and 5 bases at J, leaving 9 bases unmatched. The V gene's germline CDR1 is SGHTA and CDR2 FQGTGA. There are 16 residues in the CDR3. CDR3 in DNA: TGTGCCAGCAGCCCGGGACTAGCGGGGTCCGCACACGAGCAGTACTTC. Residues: CASSPGLAGSAHEQYF.

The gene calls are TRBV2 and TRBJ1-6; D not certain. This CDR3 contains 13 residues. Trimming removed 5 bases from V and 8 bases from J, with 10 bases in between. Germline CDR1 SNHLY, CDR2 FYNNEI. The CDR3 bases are TGTGCCAGCAGTCGGGGTGGGGATTCACCCCTCCACTTT. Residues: CASSRGGDSPLHF.

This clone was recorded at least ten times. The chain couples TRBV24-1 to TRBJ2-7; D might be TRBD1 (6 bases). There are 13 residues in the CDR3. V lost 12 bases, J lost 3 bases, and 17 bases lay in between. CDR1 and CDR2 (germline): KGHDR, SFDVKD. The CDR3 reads CAVKAQGIYEQYF. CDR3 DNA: TGTGCCGTGAAGGCACAGGGCATCTACGAGCAGTACTTC.

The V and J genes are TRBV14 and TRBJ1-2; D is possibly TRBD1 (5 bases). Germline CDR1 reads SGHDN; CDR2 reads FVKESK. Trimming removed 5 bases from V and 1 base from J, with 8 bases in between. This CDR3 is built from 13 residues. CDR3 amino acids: CASSATVNYGYTF. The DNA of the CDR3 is TGTGCCAGCAGCGCGACAGTTAACTATGGCTACACCTTC.

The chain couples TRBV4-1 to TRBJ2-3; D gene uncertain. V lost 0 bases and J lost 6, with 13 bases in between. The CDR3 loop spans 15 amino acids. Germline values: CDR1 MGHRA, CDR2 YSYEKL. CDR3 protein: CASSQDLVTLDTQYF. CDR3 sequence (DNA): TGCGCCAGCAGCCAAGACTTAGTAACCCTCGATACGCAGTATTTT.

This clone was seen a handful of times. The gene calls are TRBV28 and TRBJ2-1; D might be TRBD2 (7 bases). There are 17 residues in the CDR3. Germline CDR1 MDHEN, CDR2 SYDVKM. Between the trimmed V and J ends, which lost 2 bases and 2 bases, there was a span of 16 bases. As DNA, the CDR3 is TGTGCCAGCAGTTTAGGCCAGCGGGACATCCCCTACAATGAGCAGTTCTTC. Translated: CASSLGQRDIPYNEQFF.

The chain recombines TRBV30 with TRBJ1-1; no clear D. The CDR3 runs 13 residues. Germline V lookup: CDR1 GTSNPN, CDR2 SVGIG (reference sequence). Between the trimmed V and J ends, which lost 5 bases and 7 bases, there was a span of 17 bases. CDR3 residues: CAWGRVPVNEAFF. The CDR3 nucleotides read TGTGCCTGGGGGAGGGTCCCCGTAAATGAAGCTTTCTTT.

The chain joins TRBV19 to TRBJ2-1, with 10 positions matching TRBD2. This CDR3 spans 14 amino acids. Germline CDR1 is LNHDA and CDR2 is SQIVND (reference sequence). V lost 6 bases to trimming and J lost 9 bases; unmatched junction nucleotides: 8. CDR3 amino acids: CASSTSGTSSEQFF. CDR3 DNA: TGTGCCAGTAGCACTAGCGGGACGTCAAGTGAGCAGTTCTTC. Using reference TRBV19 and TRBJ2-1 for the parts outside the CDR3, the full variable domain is DGGITQSPKYLFRKEGQNVTLSCEQNLNHDAMYWYRQDPGQGLRLIYYSQIVNDFQKGDIAEGYSVSREKKESFPLTVTSAQKNPTAFYLCASSTSGTSSEQFFGPGTRLTVL.

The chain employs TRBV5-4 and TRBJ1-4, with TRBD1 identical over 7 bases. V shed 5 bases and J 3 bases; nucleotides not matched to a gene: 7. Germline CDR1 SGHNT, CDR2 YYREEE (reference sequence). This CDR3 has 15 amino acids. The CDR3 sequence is CASRETGTANEKLFF. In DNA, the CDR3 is TGTGCCAGCAGGGAAACCGGGACAGCTAATGAAAAACTGTTTTTT.